The clone carrying this TCR beta chain came up many times. Its antigen is unknown. This specimen belongs to a study of Graves' ophthalmopathy and Graves' hyperthyroidism. Study-level background: Peripheral blood was gathered at the point of initial diagnosis, before any treatment started.

Broader study findings: Appearing in blood as well were most expanded thyroid clonotypes above 0.001 frequency.

This CDR3 has 14 amino acids. V lost 0 bases to trimming and J lost 5 bases; unmatched junction nucleotides: 3. CDR1 and CDR2 from the germline V gene are LNHNV and YYDKDF (reference sequence). Beta-chain TCR CDR3 regions were amplified from RNA transcripts. The library came from an HTBI-primed first-round RT-PCR and a second-round multiplex PCR. TCRdb independently ran MiXCR on the multiplex PCR reads; one entry per CDR3 protein. The sample has about 740,000 distinct CDR3 sequences, 40% seen once. This chain connects TRBV15 to TRBJ1-2, with 7 bases matching TRBD1. The sequence was collected from an adult man with Graves' ophthalmopathy. The sample consisted of peripheral blood. DNA of the CDR3: TGTGCCACCAGCAGAGAAGACAGGGCATATGGCTACACCTTC. Its translation is CATSREDRAYGYTF.